The 8 T cell receptor beta chains given below trace back to one sample, sequenced in a study of CD8+ T cells in alopecia areata. cDNA prepared by RNA extraction and subsequent reverse transcription served as the template for sequencing. The assay was immunoSEQ multiplex PCR, and TCRdb's table has in-frame clones only and misses some. The sample lists approximately 200,000 clones, 50% to 60% occurring once. The sample's treatment: oral pan-JAK inhibitor, 5-10 mg twice daily. Sequenced here: CD4+ T cells sorted from blood, sampled at week 4, from a patient treated with tofacitinib. These receptors were collected from a human donor with alopecia areata.

The V call is TRBV29-1, the J call TRBJ1-2; a possible D gene is TRBD1 (5 bases). CDR3 length: 12 residues. In germline, CDR1 is SQVTM, CDR2 ANQGSEA. V lost 5 bases to trimming and J lost 13 bases, with 20 bases between them. DNA of the CDR3: TGCAGCGTTCCGGGTGGTAGCGCCGGGGGCACCTTC. It specifies CSVPGGSAGGTF.

The chain carries TRBV30 and TRBJ2-2; 9 bases are a match to TRBD1. Losses at the gene ends were 2 bases for V and 5 bases for J; bases not matched to a gene: 6. CDR1 and CDR2 from the germline V gene are GTSNPN and SVGIG (reference sequence). The CDR3 extends over 15 amino acids. The CDR3: CAWSTWTGETGELFF. The DNA of the CDR3 is TGTGCCTGGAGTACCTGGACAGGGGAAACCGGGGAGCTGTTTTTT.

The V gene is TRBV20-1, the J gene TRBJ1-6; D is ambiguous. Germline V gives CDR1 DFQATT, CDR2 SNEGSKA (reference sequence). The length of the CDR3 is 10 residues. V was clipped by 1 base and J by 14 bases, with 6 bases between them. The CDR3, as DNA: TGCAGTGCTAGAGTAAGGACCCTCCACTTT. It yields the protein CSARVRTLHF.

This clone appeared a few times. The chain joins TRBV19 to TRBJ1-5; 8 positions match TRBD1. The CDR3 contains 14 residues. Germline V lookup: CDR1 LNHDA, CDR2 SQIVND (reference sequence). V gave up 4 bases and J gave up 6 bases; unmatched junction bases: 5. This CDR3 is CASSTTGAGQPQHF. The CDR3 DNA reads as TGTGCCAGTAGTACGACAGGGGCGGGTCAGCCCCAGCATTTT.

The chain links TRBV20-1 to TRBJ1-1; tentative D call: TRBD1 (6 bases). CDR1 is DFQATT and CDR2 is SNEGSKA in the germline V gene (reference sequence). V lost 4 bases to trimming and J lost 10 bases, with 13 bases between them. The CDR3 length is 11 residues. The CDR3 nucleotides are TGCAGTGCTATGAGGGGGTTTGCAGCTTTCTTT. This gives the protein CSAMRGFAAFF.

V gene TRBV25-1 combines with J gene TRBJ1-5; TRBD1 agrees at 7 bases. Germline CDR1 MGHDK, CDR2 SYGVNS. V was pared by 4 bases and J by 1 base, with 4 bases of the junction left unmatched. This CDR3 region has 15 residues. In nucleotides, the CDR3 is TGTGCCAGCAGTGGGGACAGAGGAAGCAATCAGCCCCAGCATTTT. The encoded protein is CASSGDRGSNQPQHF.

This clone was picked up one time. The rearrangement links TRBV14 to TRBJ1-2; D is unclear. With 1 base removed from V and 7 bases from J, the gap between germline ends came to 13 bases. The CDR3 spans 14 residues. In germline, CDR1 is SGHDN, CDR2 FVKESK. CDR3 nucleotide sequence: TGTGCCAGCAGCCAAGCGGGAGGGTACGCTGGCTACACCTTC. It is translated as CASSQAGGYAGYTF.

This clone was observed a few times. The chain combines TRBV7-8 with TRBJ2-3; a possible D gene is TRBD1 (6 bases). The germline V gene encodes CDR1 SGHVS and CDR2 FQNEAQ. Trimming shortened V by 5 bases and J by 0 bases, and 21 bases separated the two germline ends. The CDR3 sequence is 18 residues long. The CDR3 reads CASSPRVAGTRSTDTQYF. The CDR3 region has the DNA TGTGCCAGCAGCCCCCGGGTGGCAGGGACACGCAGCACAGATACGCAGTATTTT.